This TCR beta chain was recovered during a study of T cell repertoires in cytomegalovirus infection. Across the study: Indications came from public TCR beta signatures; they pointed to CMV infection and to a matching HLA type.

A single record per CDR3 protein comes from TCRdb applying MiXCR to the reads. The data hold under 50,000 distinct CDR3 sequences, with 20% observed a single time. For this clonotype: Its antigen is as yet unknown.

The CDR3 is 19 residues long. Germline values: CDR1 MNHEY, CDR2 SMNVEV (reference sequence). V gave up 6 bases and J gave up 5 bases; unmatched junction bases: 18. General observations from the study: The response measured ex vivo was dominated by TCR beta clonotypes (HLA-C-restricted and CMV-specific). Of the TCR beta families, the public ones yielded a cumulative frequency that identified carriers of CMV plus the relevant HLA.

Material for sequencing was PBMCs, sequenced either directly or after in vitro stimulation (not recorded which). The V and J genes are TRBV27 and TRBJ2-2, with 10 positions matching TRBD2. The sequence was collected from a human donor in good health (CMV status not recorded). Some clones in this sample may be carry-over from other donors' samples. In nucleotides, the CDR3 is TGTGCCAGCAGGCCCCAGGGCCTAGCGGGAGCCAGGGGGACCGGGGAGCTGTTTTTT. It codes for CASRPQGLAGARGTGELFF.